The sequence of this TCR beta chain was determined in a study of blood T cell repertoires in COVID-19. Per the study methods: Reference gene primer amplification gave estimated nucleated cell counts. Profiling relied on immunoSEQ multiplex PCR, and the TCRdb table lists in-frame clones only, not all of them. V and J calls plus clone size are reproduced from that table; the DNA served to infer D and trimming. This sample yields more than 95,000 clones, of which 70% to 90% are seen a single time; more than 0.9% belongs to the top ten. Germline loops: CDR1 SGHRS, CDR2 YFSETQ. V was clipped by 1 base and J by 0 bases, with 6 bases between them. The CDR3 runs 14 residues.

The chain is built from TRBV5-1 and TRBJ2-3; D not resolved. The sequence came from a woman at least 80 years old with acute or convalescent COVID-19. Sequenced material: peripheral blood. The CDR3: CASSLQTSTDTQYF. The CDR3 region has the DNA TGCGCCAGCAGCTTGCAAACTAGCACAGATACGCAGTATTTT.